The text below deals with one TCR beta chain. This entry is derived from a study of blood T cell repertoires in COVID-19. Looking at the study overall: The cDNA or gDNA used as material had been derived from T cells, B-cell-depleted T cells, or PBMCs.

The length of the CDR3 is 14 residues. The germline gives CDR1 SEHNR, CDR2 FQNEAQ (reference sequence). The V end lost 5 bases, the J end lost 3 bases, and 10 bases lay between the germline ends. Assignment of participants to cohorts was predicated upon participant-reported clinical history. Original processing methods: Cell counts per sample came from amplifying reference gene primers. Some clones are missing from TCRdb's copy, which holds only in-frame ones; the method was immunoSEQ multiplex PCR. That table supplies the V and J calls and clone size; D and trimming were determined from the DNA. Of 250,000 or so clones listed, approximately 90% are singletons.

This TCR derives from a man aged 35-49 years who had been exposed to COVID-19. The V gene is TRBV7-9, the J gene TRBJ1-4; D might be TRBD1 (5 bases). Sequencing was performed on PBMCs or T cells enriched from blood (not recorded which). The CDR3 region is CASSPQEANEKLFF. CDR3 coding DNA: TGTGCCAGCAGCCCACAGGAAGCTAATGAAAAACTGTTTTTT.